This T cell receptor beta chain was found in a study of regulatory T cells in long-lasting Graves disease. The time point is: newly diagnosed GD, antithyroid drugs for less than 3 months. From RNA extracted from PBMCs, the TCR library was made. Xi'an, China, was home to the endocrinology department that provided patients. Both iRepertoire HTBI primers and Arm-PCR of CDR3 regions were used to build the TCR beta libraries. TCRdb analysed the multiplex PCR reads with MiXCR anew, one entry per CDR3 protein. The sample includes more than 400,000 distinct CDR3 sequences, under 20% of them seen just once. V lost 6 bases, J lost 7 bases, and 11 bases stayed unmatched. From germline, CDR1 is SEHNR and CDR2 FQNEAQ (reference sequence). There are 14 residues in the CDR3. In addition, the sample was reused for a study of T cells in Graves' hyperthyroidism and ophthalmopathy. According to that study: Stable Graves' hyperthyroidism denoted no ophthalmopathy progression over 18 months.

The sequence was obtained from a middle-aged man with Graves disease. This specimen consisted of peripheral blood mononuclear cells (PBMCs), obtained at new diagnosis, from a patient treated with antithyroid drugs. V gene TRBV7-9 combines with J gene TRBJ1-1; 7 bases are shared with TRBD1. The CDR3 sequence is CASSLGGGGLEAFF. The CDR3 nucleotides are TGTGCCAGCAGTCTTGGAGGGGGCGGGCTTGAAGCTTTCTTT.